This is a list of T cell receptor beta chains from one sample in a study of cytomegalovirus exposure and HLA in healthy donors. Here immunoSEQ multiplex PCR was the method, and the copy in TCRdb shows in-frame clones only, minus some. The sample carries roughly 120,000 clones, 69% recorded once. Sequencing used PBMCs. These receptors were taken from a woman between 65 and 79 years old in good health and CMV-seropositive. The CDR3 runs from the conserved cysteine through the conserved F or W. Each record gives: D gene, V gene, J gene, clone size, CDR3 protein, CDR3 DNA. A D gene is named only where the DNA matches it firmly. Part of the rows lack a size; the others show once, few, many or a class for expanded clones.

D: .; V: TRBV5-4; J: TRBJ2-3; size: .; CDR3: CASSLYSTDTQYF; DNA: TGTGCCAGCAGCCTTTATAGCACAGATACGCAGTATTTT
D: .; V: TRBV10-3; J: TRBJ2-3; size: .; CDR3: CAILGSGVSTDTQYF; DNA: TGTGCCATCCTCGGATCGGGGGTATCCACAGATACGCAGTATTTT
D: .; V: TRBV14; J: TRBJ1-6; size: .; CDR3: CASSLPRGNSPLHF; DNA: TGTGCCAGCAGCCTCCCTCGAGGGAATTCACCCCTCCACTTT
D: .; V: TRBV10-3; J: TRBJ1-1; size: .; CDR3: CAISEKVGGTEAFF; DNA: TGTGCCATCAGTGAGAAGGTGGGGGGCACTGAAGCTTTCTTT
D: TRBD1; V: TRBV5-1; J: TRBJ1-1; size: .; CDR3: CARPGQGSNSTEAFF; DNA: TGCGCCAGACCGGGACAGGGTAGTAATAGCACTGAAGCTTTCTTT
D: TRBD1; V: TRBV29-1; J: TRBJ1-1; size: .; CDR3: CSVRQGSWNTEAFF; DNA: TGCAGCGTCCGACAGGGGAGCTGGAACACTGAAGCTTTCTTT
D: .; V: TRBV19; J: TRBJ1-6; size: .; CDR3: CASNGGEGNSPLHF; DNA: TGTGCCAGTAACGGGGGGGAGGGCAATTCACCCCTCCACTTT
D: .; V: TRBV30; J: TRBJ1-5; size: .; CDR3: CAWSVQTGANQPQHF; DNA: TGTGCCTGGAGTGTACAGACAGGTGCTAATCAGCCCCAGCATTTT
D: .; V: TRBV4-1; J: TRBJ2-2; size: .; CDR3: CASSQAGGELFF; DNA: TGCGCCAGCAGCCAGGCGGGAGGGGAGCTGTTTTTT
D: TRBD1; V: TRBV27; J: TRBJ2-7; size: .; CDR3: CASSWLGTGQHEQYF; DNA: TGTGCCAGCAGTTGGCTAGGGACAGGGCAGCACGAGCAGTACTTC
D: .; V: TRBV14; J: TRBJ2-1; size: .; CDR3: CASSQAGRSSYNEQFF; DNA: TGTGCCAGCAGCCAAGCGGGGAGGAGCTCCTACAATGAGCAGTTCTTC
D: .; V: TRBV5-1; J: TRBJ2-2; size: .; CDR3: CASSLGGFGGELFF; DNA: TGCGCCAGCAGCTTGGGAGGGTTCGGCGGGGAGCTGTTTTTT
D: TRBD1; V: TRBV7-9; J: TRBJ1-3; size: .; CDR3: CASSLQQGASGNTIYF; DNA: TGTGCCAGCAGCTTGCAACAGGGGGCGTCTGGAAACACCATATATTTT
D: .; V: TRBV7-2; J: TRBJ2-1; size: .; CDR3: CASSWTLNNEQFF; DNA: TGTGCCAGCAGTTGGACACTGAACAATGAGCAGTTCTTC
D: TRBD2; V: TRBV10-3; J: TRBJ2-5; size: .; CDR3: CAISDGGLTQYF; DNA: TGTGCCATCAGTGACGGGGGGTTGACCCAGTACTTC
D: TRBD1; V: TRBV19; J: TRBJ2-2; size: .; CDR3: CASSQGANTGELFF; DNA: TGTGCCAGTTCACAGGGGGCGAACACCGGGGAGCTGTTTTTT
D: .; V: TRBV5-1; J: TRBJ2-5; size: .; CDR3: CASSLKQLQETQYF; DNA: TGCGCCAGCAGCTTGAAACAGCTCCAAGAGACCCAGTACTTC
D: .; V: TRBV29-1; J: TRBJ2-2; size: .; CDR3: CSVVGQGYVGTGELFF; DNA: TGCAGCGTTGTCGGGCAGGGGTACGTGGGGACCGGGGAGCTGTTTTTT
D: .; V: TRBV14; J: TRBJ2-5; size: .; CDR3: CASSQGGVQETQYF; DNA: TGTGCCAGCAGCCAAGGAGGTGTGCAAGAGACCCAGTACTTC
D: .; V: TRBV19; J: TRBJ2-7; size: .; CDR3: CASSTGQTFSYEQYF; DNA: TGTGCCAGTAGTACAGGCCAAACGTTCTCCTACGAGCAGTACTTC
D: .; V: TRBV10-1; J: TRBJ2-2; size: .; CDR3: CASSEFWGDTGELFF; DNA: TGCGCCAGCAGTGAATTTTGGGGGGACACCGGGGAGCTGTTTTTT
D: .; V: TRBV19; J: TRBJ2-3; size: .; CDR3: CASSIAGGFTDTQYF; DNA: TGTGCCAGTAGTATAGCGGGGGGCTTCACAGATACGCAGTATTTT
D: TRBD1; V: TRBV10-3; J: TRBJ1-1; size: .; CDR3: CASGTGGAANTEAFF; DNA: TGTGCCAGCGGGACAGGGGGCGCGGCTAACACTGAAGCTTTCTTT
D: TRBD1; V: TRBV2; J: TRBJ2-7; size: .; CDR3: CASSVQDRGHYEQYF; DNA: TGTGCCAGCAGTGTTCAGGACAGGGGGCACTACGAGCAGTACTTC
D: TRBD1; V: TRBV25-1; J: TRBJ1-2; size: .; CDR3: CASSGIGQALDGYTF; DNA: TGTGCCAGCAGTGGCATAGGACAGGCCTTGGATGGCTACACCTTC
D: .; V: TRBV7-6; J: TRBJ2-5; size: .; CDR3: CASSLNRGGRETQYF; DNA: TGTGCCAGCAGCTTAAATAGGGGGGGGAGGGAGACCCAGTACTTC
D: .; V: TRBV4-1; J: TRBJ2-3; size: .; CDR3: CASSQERRTEGWGQYF; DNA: TGCGCCAGCAGCCAAGAGAGGAGGACTGAGGGTTGGGGGCAGTATTTT
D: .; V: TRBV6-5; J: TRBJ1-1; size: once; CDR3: CASSSPRVIEAFF; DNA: TGTGCCAGCAGTTCCCCCAGGGTGATTGAAGCTTTCTTT
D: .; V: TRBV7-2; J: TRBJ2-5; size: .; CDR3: CASSPSDGIWYF; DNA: TGTGCCAGCAGCCCTAGTGATGGTATATGGTACTTC
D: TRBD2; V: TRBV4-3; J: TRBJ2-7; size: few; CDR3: CASSQVGLAGEEQYF; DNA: TGCGCCAGCAGCCAGGTGGGGCTAGCGGGGGAAGAGCAGTACTTC
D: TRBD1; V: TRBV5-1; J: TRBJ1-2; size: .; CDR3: CASSLGLGTGSRWGYTF; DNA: TGCGCCAGCAGCTTGGGCCTCGGGACAGGGTCCCGCTGGGGCTACACCTTC
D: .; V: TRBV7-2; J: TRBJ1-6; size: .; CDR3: CASSLRGDGRANSPLHF; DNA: TGTGCCAGCAGCTTAAGAGGGGACGGGAGGGCGAATTCACCCCTCCACTTT
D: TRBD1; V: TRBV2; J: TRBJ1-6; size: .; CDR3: CASSQLQGANSPLHF; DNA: TGTGCCAGCAGCCAACTACAGGGGGCGAATTCACCCCTCCACTTT